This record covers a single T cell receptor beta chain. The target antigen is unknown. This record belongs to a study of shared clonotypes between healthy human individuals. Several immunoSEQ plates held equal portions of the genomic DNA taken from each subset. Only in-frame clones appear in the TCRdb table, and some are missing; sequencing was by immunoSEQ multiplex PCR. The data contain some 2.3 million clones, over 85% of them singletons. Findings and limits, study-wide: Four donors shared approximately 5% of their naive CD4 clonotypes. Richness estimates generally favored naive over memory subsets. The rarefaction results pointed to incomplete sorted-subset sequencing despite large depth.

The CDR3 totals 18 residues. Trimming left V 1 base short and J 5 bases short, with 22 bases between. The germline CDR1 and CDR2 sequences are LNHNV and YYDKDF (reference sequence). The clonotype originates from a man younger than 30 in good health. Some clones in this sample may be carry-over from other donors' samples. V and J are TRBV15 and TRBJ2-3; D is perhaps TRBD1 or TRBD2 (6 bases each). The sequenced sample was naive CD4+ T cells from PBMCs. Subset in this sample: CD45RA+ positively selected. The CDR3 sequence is CATSRGNSGDKGRDTQYF. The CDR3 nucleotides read TGTGCCACCAGCAGAGGGAATTCGGGGGACAAGGGAAGAGATACGCAGTATTTT.